This T cell receptor (beta chain) was captured in a study of blood T cells in healthy people across ages. Notes on the study in general: There was no known CMV status for donors, so expanded clonotype changes were possibly confounded. The recorded TCR beta diversity per million T cells decreased in a roughly linear manner with age.

The use of a sample-barcoded 5' primer and a J-beta primer mix characterized a second PCR of about 7 to 12 cycles. Tags on each cDNA molecule came from a template-switch adaptor with 12 random nucleotides. All samples yielded 3 million or more CDR3-containing paired-end reads. TCRdb re-called the 5' RACE reads with MiXCR, one entry per CDR3 protein. In the table there are 1.5 million to 2 million distinct CDR3 sequences, roughly 52% of which are singletons. CDR1 MGHRA and CDR2 YSYEKL come from the germline V gene. The J segment lost 6 bases and the V segment lost 1 base, leaving 2 bases of the junction unmatched. CDR3 length equals 14 residues. As regards this clonotype: Its antigen remains unidentified.

This sequence was found in a woman in her 40s in good health. The rearrangement uses TRBV4-1 and TRBJ2-1, with 8 bases identical to TRBD1. Sequences were obtained from blood. CDR3 bases: TGCGCCAGCAGCCAAGTAACAGGGGGCAATGAGCAGTTCTTC. Translating it yields CASSQVTGGNEQFF.